Listed below are T cell receptor beta chains from one sample, sequenced in a study of T cell responses to AZD1222 COVID-19 vaccine. Profiled with immunoSEQ multiplex PCR; TCRdb holds only in-frame clones, not every one. The sample has about 140,000 clones, around 89% seen once. The source material was peripheral blood, sampled on day 0 of AZD1222 vaccination. These receptors were collected from an adult in good health. CDR3s include the opening cysteine and the closing phenylalanine or tryptophan. A D gene is named only where the DNA matches it firmly. Not every row has a clone size; where given, it reads once, few, many or a size class.

j_gene,abundance,v_gene,d_gene,CDR3nt,CDR3aa
TRBJ2-1,-,TRBV3-1/TRBV3-2,-,TGTGCCACCAGGCTGGGGGCCTACAATGAGCAGTTCTTC,CATRLGAYNEQFF
TRBJ1-2,-,TRBV7-9,TRBD1,TGTGCCAGCAGCTTAGCGGGCCAGGGGGCTAGGTATGGCTACACCTTC,CASSLAGQGARYGYTF
TRBJ2-7,-,TRBV5-4,-,TGTGCCAGCAGCCCGACCTCAACAGGTTACGAGCAGTACTTC,CASSPTSTGYEQYF
TRBJ2-5,-,TRBV5-8,TRBD2,TGTGCCAGCAGCGACGGGACTAGTAGGGAGACCCAGTACTTC,CASSDGTSRETQYF
TRBJ2-1,-,TRBV5-1,TRBD2,TGCGCCAGCAGCTCACTTAGCGGGCGCGGGTTCGGAGAGCAGTTCTTC,CASSSLSGRGFGEQFF
TRBJ2-5,-,TRBV10-1,-,TGCGCCAGCAGCCACGGGACCGAAGGGGAGACCCAGTACTTC,CASSHGTEGETQYF
TRBJ2-7,-,TRBV6-5,TRBD2,TGTGCCAGCGAGGGGTGGGGGACTAGCGGCAGAAGGCAGTACTTC,CASEGWGTSGRRQYF
TRBJ1-2,-,TRBV20-1,-,TGCAGTGCTAGGGTCTATGGCTACACCTTC,CSARVYGYTF
TRBJ1-2,-,TRBV5-4,TRBD1,TGTGCCAGCAGCTTGGGCAGGGGGACCGGCTACACCTTC,CASSLGRGTGYTF
TRBJ1-1,-,TRBV7-9,-,TGTGCCAGCATCACTCCAGGGGTAGGTGCTTTCTTT,CASITPGVGAFF
TRBJ1-1,-,TRBV9,-,TGTGCCAGCAGCGTAGCGGTGAACACTGAAGCTTTCTTT,CASSVAVNTEAFF
TRBJ2-7,-,TRBV19,-,TGTGCCAGTAGTATCCTAGCAGGACCCTACGAGCAGTACTTC,CASSILAGPYEQYF
TRBJ2-5,-,TRBV27,-,TGTGCCAGCGCTATCGGACGGGGGCAAGAGACCCAGTACTTC,CASAIGRGQETQYF
TRBJ2-1,once,TRBV27,TRBD2,TGTGCCAGCAGTTTACGGACTAGCGGGAGGTATCGATTCTATGAGCAGTTCTTC,CASSLRTSGRYRFYEQFF
TRBJ2-7,-,TRBV5-5,-,TGTGCCAAGAAGCCGACCTACGAGCAGTACTTC,CAKKPTYEQYF
TRBJ1-2,-,TRBV28,-,TGTGCCAGCAGTTTACAGGAGCCCCGGCGTGGCTACACCTTC,CASSLQEPRRGYTF
TRBJ1-1,-,TRBV15,-,TGTGCCACCAGCCTACAGACGGCGCGGGGGGTTGGCACTGAAGCTTTCTTT,CATSLQTARGVGTEAFF
TRBJ2-1,-,TRBV12-3/TRBV12-4,-,TGTGCCAGCAGCCGTCTGCGGGATGAGCAGTTCTTC,CASSRLRDEQFF
TRBJ2-7,-,TRBV11-1,-,TGTGCCAGCAGCTCCACGGACTCCCTCTCCTACGAGCAGTACTTC,CASSSTDSLSYEQYF
TRBJ2-2,few,TRBV2,TRBD2,TGTGCCAGCAGAGGTACTAGCGGGATGGGCTCCGGGGAGCTGTTTTTT,CASRGTSGMGSGELFF
TRBJ2-2,-,TRBV28,-,TGTGCCAGCAGTGCCCCCGGGACACCGAACACCGGGGAGCTGTTTTTT,CASSAPGTPNTGELFF
TRBJ2-5,-,TRBV5-5,TRBD1,TGTGCCAGCAGCTTGGTCACAGGGGGCCTCGAGACCCAGTACTTC,CASSLVTGGLETQYF
TRBJ2-7,-,TRBV28,-,TGTGCCAGCAGTTCGGGGATCTACGAGCAGTACTTC,CASSSGIYEQYF
TRBJ2-7,few,TRBV14,-,TGTGCCAGCAGCCAAGATCGAACTGGTACCCGCTCCTACGAGCAGTACTTC,CASSQDRTGTRSYEQYF
TRBJ2-1,once,TRBV5-5,-,TGTGCCAGCAACGCCGGGTTTAGCTCCTACAATGAGCAGTTCTTC,CASNAGFSSYNEQFF
TRBJ2-1,-,TRBV6-5,-,TGTGCCAGTACTCTGGCGAGCTCCTACAATGAGCAGTTCTTC,CASTLASSYNEQFF
TRBJ1-2,-,TRBV12-5,TRBD1,TGTGCTAGTGGTTTGTCGACGGGGACAGACGGCAGGCCCTATGGCTACACCTTC,CASGLSTGTDGRPYGYTF
TRBJ2-1,-,TRBV6-5,-,TGTGCCAGCAGTTACGGAAGCGGGTTCTCCTACAATGAGCAGTTCTTC,CASSYGSGFSYNEQFF
TRBJ1-4,-,TRBV6-5,-,TGTGCCAGCGAGTGGGGGGGTAATGAAAAACTGTTTTTT,CASEWGGNEKLFF
TRBJ1-6,-,TRBV7-8,-,TGTGCCAGCAGCTTCCTGACGACCGTCGCGAGCTCCTATAATTCACCCCTCCACTTT,CASSFLTTVASSYNSPLHF
TRBJ1-2,-,TRBV5-6,-,TGTGCCAGCAGCTTGGGTGGCAAGAACACCTTC,CASSLGGKNTF
TRBJ2-7,-,TRBV19,-,TGTGCCAGTAGTCTAGCGTTTACTTCCTACGAGCAGTACTTC,CASSLAFTSYEQYF
TRBJ1-1,once,TRBV5-8,-,TGTGCCAGCAGCTTCGAAAAAGGGGGACGGAACACTGAAGCTTTCTTT,CASSFEKGGRNTEAFF
TRBJ1-5,-,TRBV28,TRBD1,TGTGCCAGCAGTTCCAGACAGGGGTCGGTTCAGCCCCAGCATTTT,CASSSRQGSVQPQHF
TRBJ1-2,-,TRBV19,-,TGTGCCAGTAGTTCTTACAGTGGTTTGGGGTCGCGGAGCGGCTACACCTTC,CASSSYSGLGSRSGYTF
TRBJ2-7,-,TRBV30,TRBD1,TGTGCCTGTTGTCTTGGGACAGAGTTTACCTACGAGCAGTACTTC,CACCLGTEFTYEQYF
TRBJ1-4,-,TRBV7-2,-,TGTGCCAGCAGCCAGAAACAGGGCCCTAATGAAAAACTGTTTTTT,CASSQKQGPNEKLFF
TRBJ1-1,-,TRBV9,TRBD1,TGTGCCAGCAGCCCGGGGACAGGGGAAGCTTTCTTT,CASSPGTGEAFF
TRBJ2-3,few,TRBV7-3,-,TGTGCCAGCAGCTTACGCGAGGCAGAAACGCAGTATTTT,CASSLREAETQYF
TRBJ2-7,-,TRBV6-5,-,TGTGCCAGCAGTAGTAACTCCTACGAGCAGTACTTC,CASSSNSYEQYF
TRBJ2-1,-,TRBV12-3/TRBV12-4,-,TGTGCCAGCAGTTTCAACTACAATGAGCAGTTCTTC,CASSFNYNEQFF
TRBJ1-2,-,TRBV12-3/TRBV12-4,-,TGTGCCAGCCTTCCTCTTATCGGGGGCTACACCTTC,CASLPLIGGYTF
TRBJ2-3,few,TRBV12-3/TRBV12-4,TRBD1,TGTGCCAGCAGTGTGGGACAGGGGAAAACGCAGTATTTT,CASSVGQGKTQYF
TRBJ1-5,-,TRBV3-1/TRBV3-2,TRBD1,TGTGCCAGCAGCCTCCTTGGGACAGGAGAGAATCAGCCCCAGCATTTT,CASSLLGTGENQPQHF
TRBJ1-5,-,TRBV6-5,-,TGTGCCACCCGAGAGGAACTAGGAAGCAATCAGCCCCAGCATTTT,CATREELGSNQPQHF